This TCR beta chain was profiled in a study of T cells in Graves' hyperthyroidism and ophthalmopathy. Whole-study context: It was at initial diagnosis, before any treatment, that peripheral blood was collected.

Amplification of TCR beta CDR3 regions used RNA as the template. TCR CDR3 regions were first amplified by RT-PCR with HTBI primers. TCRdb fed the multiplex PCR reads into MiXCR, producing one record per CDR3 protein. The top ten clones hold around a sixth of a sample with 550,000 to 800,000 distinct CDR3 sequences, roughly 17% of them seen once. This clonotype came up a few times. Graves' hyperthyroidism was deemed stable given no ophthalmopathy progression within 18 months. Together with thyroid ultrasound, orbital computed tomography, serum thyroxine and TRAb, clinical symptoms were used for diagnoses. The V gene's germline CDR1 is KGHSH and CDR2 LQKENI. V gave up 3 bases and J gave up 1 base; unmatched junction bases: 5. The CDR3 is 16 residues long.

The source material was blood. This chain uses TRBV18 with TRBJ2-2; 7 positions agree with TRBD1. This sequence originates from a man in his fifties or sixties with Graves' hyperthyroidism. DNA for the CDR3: TGTGCCAGCTCACCCACAGGGGCCCAGAACACCGGGGAGCTGTTTTTT. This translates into CASSPTGAQNTGELFF.